The source of this T cell receptor beta chain is a study of control samples from healthy donors and cancer patients. Clones were sequenced by immunoSEQ multiplex PCR, and TCRdb holds only the in-frame ones, with some missing. The repertoire table contains fewer than 200,000 clones. The ends lost 0 bases at V and 7 bases at J; junction bases unmatched: 9. This CDR3 has 15 amino acids. CDR1 is SGHNT and CDR2 is YYREEE in the germline V gene (reference sequence). This clonotype originated in a woman aged 25-40 years in good health. Material: blood. V and J are TRBV5-4 and TRBJ2-7, with 8 positions matching TRBD1. CDR3 nucleotide sequence: TGTGCCAGCAGCTTGGGCGGGACAGGTTCTTTGGAGCAGTACTTC. Amino acid sequence: CASSLGGTGSLEQYF.